This entry describes one TCR beta chain. Trimming took off 1 base at V and 5 bases at J, with 13 bases between the two ends. This CDR3 is built from 15 residues. Germline CDR1 is SGHTA and CDR2 is FQGNSA. This sample stems from a study of blood T cells in healthy people across ages. Sample-barcoded 5' priming and a J-beta primer mix drove a second PCR of roughly 6 to 12 cycles. Each CDR3 protein is one row after TCRdb ran MiXCR on the 5' RACE reads. The sample shows roughly 700,000 distinct CDR3 sequences, more than 40% of them seen only once. The V call is TRBV7-2, the J call TRBJ2-3; perhaps TRBD2 as D (5 bases). The source is an older woman in good health. The sample comprised blood. The CDR3 sequence: CASSLEGYEGDTQYF. For the CDR3, the DNA is TGTGCCAGCAGCTTAGAAGGGTACGAGGGAGATACGCAGTATTTT.